This TCR beta chain emerged from a study of graft-versus-host responses after intestinal transplantation (dated by TCRdb to the early 2020s). Regarding the research as a whole: The transplants that recipients got were multivisceral, liver-intestinal, or isolated intestinal. To identify alloreactive clones, pre-transplant mixed lymphocyte reaction products were sequenced and then compared with unstimulated pre-transplant donor and recipient T cells. A cohort of about two dozen intestinal transplant recipients, including one retransplant, was enrolled, and 3 patients lacking pretransplant specimens were excluded. Donor T cell macrochimerism was defined as a peak of at least 4% donor T cells among recipient peripheral blood mononuclear cells. Bulk TCR-beta CDR3 sequencing was used to track graft-versus-host and host-versus-graft alloreactive T cell clones in the graft, circulation and bone marrow after intestinal transplantation. Every recipient was given anti-thymocyte globulin induction, followed by roughly 3 years of maintenance tacrolimus and steroids. Instead of going to the commercial service, samples from a few later patients were sequenced in-house on an Illumina MiSeq and processed with MiXCR.

With regard to this clone: Its specific antigen is unknown. It has no much larger one-base neighbor in the sample; base qualities were not kept.

From the cysteine through the phenylalanine, the CDR3 covers 14 amino acids. Only CDR3 DNA remains: 42 bases, in frame from the first base. Cut back by 1 base and 0 bases, the V and J ends lie 7 bases apart. CDR1 LGHNA and CDR2 YSLEER were looked up in the germline V gene. The library relied on the immunoSEQ multiplex PCR assay. Adaptive Biotechnologies carried out high-throughput TCR-beta CDR3 sequencing of genomic DNA for most patients. Regarding the original processing steps: Adaptive's ImmunoSEQ software supplied the TCR sequencing data for 18 patients, while MiXCR and VDJtools were used to process three other patients. CDR3 nucleotide sequences shared by donor and recipient were removed because the origin of these sequences could not be assigned. At least 2-fold expansion over unstimulated cells and a minimum CFSE-low frequency of 0.002% (template counts) or 0.001% (read counts) were required for clones to be classified as alloreactive. Clones detected in sequenced pre-transplant spleen, lymph node, or MLR CFSE-low populations of the donor or recipient were defined as mappable. The cumulative frequency of alloreactive clones was calculated as a percentage of all sequences, weighted by copy number. The immuneACCESS repertoire file appears here via TCRdb, limited to in-frame rearrangements. These files lack a portion of the clones; in checked studies, under half of the deficit traces to unresolved V genes, and the cause of the others is not known. D and trimming come from the DNA, and the V and J calls and clone size come from that table. This sample has around 33,000 clones in its table, and around 94% of those were observed once. The ten largest clones add up to less than 0.85% of the sample.

Blood samples were collected up to 4 times in the first month after transplant and then at least monthly when available. Broader findings and caveats from the paper: Patients with donor T cell macrochimerism had high GvH to HvG T cell clonal ratios in their allografts. Early after transplant, peak levels of circulating GvH clones were associated with declines in HvG clones. GvH clones were detected in recipient bone marrow, and some appeared earlier in ileal mucosa or blood, consistent with an intestinal mucosal origin. Conclusions were limited by the relatively low number and heterogeneity of intestinal transplant patients.

The source was PBMCs, collected 16 days after intestinal transplant. This clonotype was obtained from a human patient who received an intestinal transplant, so some T cells may come from the graft donor. Recombination joined TRBV4-3 with TRBJ2-7; TRBD2 might be the D gene, on 5 matching bases. The sequenced DNA is TGCGCCAGCAGCCAAGGACGGGGCTCCTACGAGCAGTACTTC. It is translated as CASSQGRGSYEQYF.